Below, 30 T cell receptor beta chains from the same sample are listed, as sequenced in a study of immune evolution from preneoplasia to lung adenocarcinoma. TCRdb's copy holds only in-frame clones and misses some; the assay was immunoSEQ multiplex PCR. The sample holds about 6,500 clones, around 85% seen once. Specimen: FFPE invasive lung adenocarcinoma tissue. These receptors were collected from a person aged 55 to 75 with lung adenocarcinoma.

The chain has TRBV7-2 and TRBJ1-4; D remains unclear. Germline values: CDR1 SGHTA, CDR2 FQGNSA. This CDR3 comprises 14 residues. V was trimmed by 6 bases and J by 10 bases, leaving 18 bases between them. CDR3 region: CASSPHGRARKLFF. CDR3 coding DNA: TGTGCCAGCAGTCCTCATGGGAGAGCGCGAAAACTGTTTTTT.

This chain joins TRBV11-3 and TRBJ1-3, with D tentatively TRBD1 (6 bases). V was clipped by 5 bases and J by 0 bases, with 17 bases between them. CDR3 length: 17 residues. The germline gives CDR1 SGHNT, CDR2 YENEEA. CDR3 coding DNA: TGTGCCAGCAGCCCAGGGTCAGGGGCCGTCTCTGGAAACACCATATATTTT. It codes for CASSPGSGAVSGNTIYF.

The chain employs TRBV11-2 and TRBJ1-4; 7 positions agree with TRBD1. Germline V lookup: CDR1 SGHAT, CDR2 FQNNGV. Trimming cost V 1 base and J 4 bases; bases outside gene matches: 3. This CDR3 has 15 residues. Written as DNA, the CDR3 is TGTGCCAGCAGCTTAGGGGACAGAGATAATGAAAAACTGTTTTTT. Its translation: CASSLGDRDNEKLFF.

This chain connects TRBV5-1 to TRBJ2-1; 9 bases map to TRBD2. Germline CDR1 and CDR2: SGHRS and YFSETQ. The length of the CDR3 is 14 residues. The ends lost 4 bases at V and 3 bases at J; junction bases unmatched: 2. The CDR3 here is CASSAGGLYNEQFF. The CDR3 DNA reads as TGCGCCAGCAGCGCGGGAGGGCTCTACAATGAGCAGTTCTTC. Filled out from reference TRBV5-1 and TRBJ2-1, the complete variable domain reads KAGVTQTPRYLIKTRGQQVTLSCSPISGHRSVSWYQQTPGQGLQFLFEYFSETQRNKGNFPGRFSGRQFSNSRSEMNVSTLELGDSALYLCASSAGGLYNEQFFGPGTRLTVL.

The CDR3 DNA is TGTGCCAGTAGTATTCATGGTGGGACCCTAGGCCCCGGGGAGCTGTTTTTT. It yields the protein CASSIHGGTLGPGELFF. The chain has TRBV19 and TRBJ2-2; the D gene could be TRBD1 or TRBD2 (5 bases each). V gave up 3 bases and J gave up 6 bases, with 20 bases separating them. The CDR3 totals 17 residues. Germline V gene lookup returns CDR1 LNHDA and CDR2 SQIVND (reference sequence).

This clone was seen a few times. The V call is TRBV29-1, the J call TRBJ2-2, with a possible D match to TRBD2 (5 bases). Germline V gene data show CDR1 as SQVTM and CDR2 as ANQGSEA. Trimming took 5 bases from V and 6 from J, leaving 10 bases between them. The CDR3 loop spans 12 amino acids. The CDR3 loop reads CSVNSAAGELFF. The DNA for the CDR3 is TGCAGCGTTAATAGCGCGGCCGGGGAGCTGTTTTTT.

The chain recombines TRBV5-1 with TRBJ2-7; maybe TRBD2 (6 bases). Germline values: CDR1 SGHRS, CDR2 YFSETQ. The CDR3 is made up of 15 amino acids. V shed 4 bases and J shed 3 bases, with 17 bases lying between them. CDR3 nucleotide sequence: TGCGCCAGCAGCCCCGGGCCCGGGGGAGGCTACGAGCAGTACTTC. Amino acid sequence: CASSPGPGGGYEQYF.

V gene TRBV4-2 combines with J gene TRBJ1-4; 9 bases align to TRBD1. The CDR3 contains 15 residues. The trim removed 7 bases at V and 5 bases at J, leaving 8 bases unmatched. Germline lookup yields CDR1 LGHNA and CDR2 YNFKEQ. CDR3 DNA: TGTGCCAGCACCGGAACCGGGACAGGGAATGAAAAACTGTTTTTT. It translates to CASTGTGTGNEKLFF.

The V call is TRBV4-2, the J call TRBJ1-1, with 7 bases lining up with TRBD1. Trimming at V came to 0 bases and at J to 3 bases, leaving 4 bases not matched to a gene. The V gene's germline CDR1 is LGHNA and CDR2 YNFKEQ. The CDR3 spans 15 residues. CDR3 sequence (DNA): TGTGCCAGCAGCCAAGAGTGGCAGGGGGACACTGAAGCTTTCTTT. This translates into CASSQEWQGDTEAFF.

The chain employs TRBV9 and TRBJ2-4; D not certain. The CDR3 is made up of 14 amino acids. Germline CDR1 is SGDLS and CDR2 is YYNGEE. The germline V and J ends were trimmed by 3 bases and 1 base, with 8 bases remaining between them. DNA for the CDR3: TGTGCCAGCAGCGGCGAAGGGGCCAAAAACATTCAGTACTTC. It codes for CASSGEGAKNIQYF.

The V gene is TRBV5-6, the J gene TRBJ2-2, with D perhaps TRBD2 (7 bases). V was pared by 1 base and J by 5 bases, with 15 bases between. Looked up from germline, CDR1 is SGHDT and CDR2 is YYEEEE. CDR3 size: 16 residues. The CDR3 region is CASSLLGARGTGELFF. Written as DNA, the CDR3 is TGTGCCAGCAGCTTGTTGGGGGCGCGGGGGACCGGGGAGCTGTTTTTT.

The chain employs TRBV18 and TRBJ1-1, with D possibly being TRBD1 (6 bases). V lost 6 bases and J 2 bases, leaving 10 bases between the germline ends. The CDR3 contains 13 residues. The germline CDR1 and CDR2 sequences are KGHSH and LQKENI. CDR3 sequence: CASSRGTNTEAFF. CDR3 sequence (DNA): TGTGCCAGCTCTCGCGGGACAAACACTGAAGCTTTCTTT.

This chain links TRBV5-5 with TRBJ2-7; possibly TRBD2 for D (6 bases). The germline V and J ends were trimmed by 2 bases and 7 bases, with 13 bases remaining between them. Germline CDR1 is SGHKS and CDR2 is YYEKEE (reference sequence). The CDR3 contains 13 residues. The CDR3 region has the DNA TGTGCCAGCAGCTTCCCGGGACTGGGGGAGCAGTACTTC. This codes for CASSFPGLGEQYF.

The DNA for the CDR3 is TGTGCCAGTAGTATCAATTCGGCCTTCGGGGCTGTAGGCTACACCTTC. Its protein product is CASSINSAFGAVGYTF. The chain links TRBV19 to TRBJ1-2; tentative D call: TRBD1 (5 bases). Germline V gene lookup returns CDR1 LNHDA and CDR2 SQIVND (reference sequence). The CDR3 sequence is 16 residues long. Trimming removed 3 bases at V and 8 bases at J, with 22 bases between.

This chain joins TRBV5-1 and TRBJ1-1, with 10 bases matching TRBD1. After removal of 4 bases from V and 7 bases from J, the junction contained 4 bases not matched to a gene. The CDR3 totals 13 residues. Germline CDR1 and CDR2: SGHRS and YFSETQ. The CDR3: CASSQGQGGEAFF. The CDR3 DNA reads as TGCGCCAGCAGCCAAGGACAGGGGGGTGAAGCTTTCTTT.

The sample holds a few counts of this clone. CDR3 residues: CATAPGPDPRETQYF. DNA for the CDR3: TGTGCCACCGCACCCGGGCCCGATCCCCGGGAGACCCAGTACTTC. This rearrangement joins TRBV9 to TRBJ2-5, with D unclear. V lost 9 bases and J lost 5, with 23 bases in between. The germline V gene encodes CDR1 SGDLS and CDR2 YYNGEE. This CDR3 spans 15 amino acids.

CDR3 protein: CASSLKPYTDTQYF. In DNA, the CDR3 is TGTGCCAGCAGCTTAAAGCCCTACACAGATACGCAGTATTTT. The J gene is TRBJ2-3, the V gene TRBV7-7; D remains ambiguous. CDR3 size: 14 residues. The germline V and J ends were trimmed by 2 bases and 2 bases, with 8 bases remaining between them. Germline-derived CDR1 and CDR2 are SSHAT and FNYEAQ (reference sequence).

The V gene is TRBV2, the J gene TRBJ2-7; D might be TRBD1 (6 bases). The CDR3 sequence is 12 residues long. Per the germline V gene, CDR1 is SNHLY and CDR2 is FYNNEI. Trimming removed 11 bases from V and 2 bases from J, with 13 bases in between. CDR3 sequence reads: CARGRTAYEQYF. CDR3 nucleotides: TGTGCCCGAGGGCGGACAGCCTACGAGCAGTACTTC.

The chain links TRBV11-2 to TRBJ2-7, with a tentative D call TRBD2 (7 bases). Germline-derived CDR1 and CDR2 are SGHAT and FQNNGV. The V end lost 0 bases, the J end lost 3 bases, and 12 bases lay between the germline ends. This CDR3 has 15 residues. The CDR3: CASSLEGGGVYEQYF. CDR3 in DNA: TGTGCCAGCAGCTTAGAGGGAGGGGGGGTCTACGAGCAGTACTTC. Complete variable domain (other parts from reference TRBV11-2 and TRBJ2-7): EAGVAQSPRYKIIEKRQSVAFWCNPISGHATLYWYQQILGQGPKLLIQFQNNGVVDDSQLPKDRFSAERLKGVDSTLKIQPAKLEDSAVYLCASSLEGGGVYEQYFGPGTRLTVT.

This clone has more than one count but fewer than ten. This sequence joins TRBV4-2 and TRBJ2-6; TRBD1 matches 9 bases. The CDR3 is 17 amino acids. The J segment lost 1 base and the V segment lost 1 base, leaving 2 bases of the junction unmatched. In germline, CDR1 is LGHNA, CDR2 YNFKEQ. The CDR3, as DNA: TGTGCCAGCAGCCAAGTAGGACAGGGGTCTGGGGCCAACGTCCTGACTTTC. Translating gives CASSQVGQGSGANVLTF.

A word on this clone: Other DNA sequences of this sample code for an identical CDR3. The chain is built from TRBV30 and TRBJ1-5; D is perhaps TRBD1 (6 bases). The CDR3 extends over 12 amino acids. Germline V lookup: CDR1 GTSNPN, CDR2 SVGIG (reference sequence). Trimming took off 1 base at V and 7 bases at J, with 8 bases between the two ends. CDR3 amino acids: CAWSGTDQPQHF. CDR3 nucleotide sequence: TGTGCCTGGAGTGGGACAGACCAGCCCCAGCATTTT. The complete variable domain, with remaining parts taken from reference TRBV30 and TRBJ1-5, reads SQTIHQWPATLVQPVGSPLSLECTVEGTSNPNLYWYRQAAGRGLQLLFYSVGIGQISSEVPQNLSASRPQDRQFILSSKKLLLSDSGFYLCAWSGTDQPQHFGDGTRLSIL.

This clone is labeled large. The chain joins TRBV18 to TRBJ2-7; D is perhaps TRBD1 (6 bases). Germline CDR1 is KGHSH and CDR2 is LQKENI. Deletions cut 6 bases from V and 3 bases from J, with 18 bases between. The CDR3 is made up of 15 amino acids. The CDR3 DNA is TGTGCCAGCTCCTCCAGGCAGGGGTTGAGCTACGAGCAGTACTTC. Its translation is CASSSRQGLSYEQYF.

The chain uses TRBV5-1 and TRBJ2-5, with 8 bases aligning to TRBD2. Trimming removed 0 bases from V and 5 bases from J; junction bases left unmatched: 9. The CDR3 consists of 16 residues. Per the germline V gene, CDR1 is SGHRS and CDR2 is YFSETQ. CDR3 nucleotides: TGCGCCAGCAGCTTGGAGGTCGGGACTAGAGGCGAGACCCAGTACTTC. Translating it yields CASSLEVGTRGETQYF.

This clone appeared a single time. The chain employs TRBV29-1 and TRBJ2-7; D possibly corresponds to TRBD1 (7 bases). Germline CDR1 is SQVTM and CDR2 is ANQGSEA. Trimming took off 7 bases at V and 3 bases at J, with 16 bases between the two ends. The CDR3 has 13 amino acids. CDR3 sequence: CSAGGGGRYEQYF. The CDR3 DNA reads as TGCAGCGCCGGTGGAGGGGGCCGCTACGAGCAGTACTTC.

The CDR3 loop is CASSLGQGNTGELFF. CDR3 nucleotides: TGCGCCAGCAGCTTGGGACAGGGGAACACCGGGGAGCTGTTTTTT. The rearrangement joins TRBV5-1 to TRBJ2-2, with 7 bases identical to TRBD1. This CDR3 is 15 amino acids long. Germline lookup yields CDR1 SGHRS and CDR2 YFSETQ. Trimming at V came to 0 bases and at J to 1 base, leaving 0 bases not matched to a gene.

This chain joins TRBV2 and TRBJ2-3; TRBD1 or TRBD2 may be the D gene (5 bases each). With 2 bases removed from V and 13 bases from J, the gap between germline ends came to 22 bases. Germline V lookup: CDR1 SNHLY, CDR2 FYNNEI. This CDR3 is 15 amino acids long. CDR3 nucleotides: TGTGCCAGCAGTGAAATGGGGCCGACCTCGATCGGGGAGTATTTT. It is translated as CASSEMGPTSIGEYF.

The chain is built from TRBV6-1 and TRBJ2-7, with D perhaps matching TRBD1 or TRBD2 (5 bases each). V was trimmed by 4 bases and J by 3 bases, leaving 7 bases between them. The germline CDR1 and CDR2 sequences are MNHNS and SASEGT. The CDR3 is 12 residues long. CDR3 coding DNA: TGTGCCAGCAGTGGGGACCTCTACGAGCAGTACTTC. Its translation: CASSGDLYEQYF.

This chain links TRBV9 with TRBJ1-1, with D unresolved. The CDR3 is 17 residues long. Germline V gives CDR1 SGDLS, CDR2 YYNGEE. Trimming removed 1 base from V and 0 bases from J, with 16 bases in between. The CDR3 loop is CASSVNPSDLLNTEAFF. The CDR3 DNA is TGTGCCAGCAGCGTAAATCCAAGCGACCTTCTGAACACTGAAGCTTTCTTT.

The gene calls are TRBV6-5 and TRBJ1-2; maybe TRBD1 (5 bases). V gave up 6 bases and J gave up 8 bases, with 16 bases separating them. Germline values: CDR1 MNHEY, CDR2 SVGAGI. This CDR3 comprises 13 residues. In DNA, the CDR3 is TGTGCCAGCAGCCCAACGTGGGGGAGCGGCTACACCTTC. It yields the protein CASSPTWGSGYTF.

This clone has a handful of counts. This chain joins TRBV5-6 and TRBJ1-2; 10 positions agree with TRBD1. CDR3 length: 15 amino acids. Germline V gives CDR1 SGHDT, CDR2 YYEEEE. J was trimmed by 4 bases and V by 1 base; bases with no gene match: 4. Here the CDR3 reads CASSLWDRGTYGYTF. The CDR3 DNA reads as TGTGCCAGCAGCTTGTGGGACAGGGGTACCTATGGCTACACCTTC.